A selection of T cell receptor beta chains follows, all from one sample in a study of T-cell memory formation after mild COVID-19. TCRdb independently ran MiXCR on the 5' RACE reads; one entry per CDR3 protein. The sample consists of hundreds of thousands of distinct CDR3 sequences, 20% to 25% of them appearing once. The sequenced sample was PBMCs or a T cell subset sorted from them (not recorded which). The receptor source for this set is a man between 18 and 35 years old who had mild COVID-19 (a few samples of this study predate the infection). Cell type and time point are not known. The CDR3 runs from the conserved cysteine through the conserved F or W. A D gene is named only where the DNA matches it firmly. Size values are once, few and many counts, or a class for expanded clones, and some rows have none.

size	J	length	V	D	CDR3	DNA
NA	TRBJ2-7	15	TRBV7-3	TRBD1	CASSQGQGRSYEQYF	TGTGCCAGCAGCCAGGGACAGGGCCGGTCCTACGAGCAGTACTTC
NA	TRBJ2-5	14	TRBV7-9	TRBD1	CASSPGTGGFTQYF	TGTGCCAGCAGCCCCGGGACAGGGGGCTTTACCCAGTACTTC
NA	TRBJ2-2	16	TRBV7-8	TRBD1	CASRLDRPLGSGELFF	TGTGCCAGCAGATTGGACAGGCCGTTAGGGTCCGGGGAGCTGTTTTTT
NA	TRBJ2-1	17	TRBV12-3/TRBV12-4	TRBD2	CASSLFSGGPSFNEQFF	TGTGCCAGCAGTTTATTCTCGGGGGGACCTTCATTCAATGAGCAGTTCTTC
NA	TRBJ1-3	14	TRBV10-2	TRBD1	CASAGGSSGNTIYF	TGCGCCAGTGCAGGGGGCTCCTCTGGAAACACCATATATTTT
few	TRBJ2-5	14	TRBV9	NA	CASSASASRETQYF	TGTGCCAGCAGTGCTTCGGCCTCACGGGAGACCCAGTACTTC
NA	TRBJ2-5	15	TRBV20-1	TRBD1	CSARWARQGDETQYF	TGCAGTGCTAGGTGGGCCAGACAGGGGGACGAGACCCAGTACTTC
few	TRBJ2-3	14	TRBV3-1	NA	CASSQGWITDTQYF	TGTGCCAGCAGCCAAGGGTGGATCACAGATACGCAGTATTTT
NA	TRBJ2-2	13	TRBV5-6	NA	CASSLHFTGELFF	TGTGCCAGCAGCTTGCATTTCACCGGGGAGCTGTTTTTT
many	TRBJ1-1	12	TRBV6-5	NA	CASRRGATEAFF	TGTGCCAGCAGAAGGGGGGCCACTGAAGCTTTCTTT
few	TRBJ2-1	17	TRBV9	TRBD2	CASSVVAGGGSYNEQFF	TGTGCCAGCAGCGTGGTAGCGGGGGGAGGTTCCTACAATGAGCAGTTCTTC
many	TRBJ2-3	17	TRBV6-4	TRBD2	CASSRTSGGAGTDTQYF	TGTGCCAGCAGCCGGACTAGCGGGGGGGCAGGCACAGATACGCAGTATTTT
many	TRBJ2-3	16	TRBV20-1	NA	CSARDVGHLSTDTQYF	TGCAGTGCTAGAGATGTCGGGCATCTCAGCACAGATACGCAGTATTTT
few	TRBJ2-2	13	TRBV9	NA	CASRNRVTGELFF	TGTGCCAGCAGAAACAGGGTGACCGGGGAGCTGTTTTTT
NA	TRBJ1-2	14	TRBV10-3	NA	CAISDQGQSYGYTF	TGTGCCATCAGTGACCAGGGGCAGTCCTATGGCTACACCTTC
NA	TRBJ1-2	15	TRBV15	TRBD1	CATSRDLGGPGGYTF	TGTGCCACCAGCAGAGATCTAGGGGGCCCGGGTGGCTACACCTTC
many	TRBJ2-3	15	TRBV4-2	TRBD2	CASSQGSGGADTQYF	TGTGCCAGCAGCCAAGGGAGCGGGGGGGCAGATACGCAGTATTTT
few	TRBJ2-3	15	TRBV28	TRBD2	CASSGRGVGTDTQYF	TGTGCCAGCAGTGGGAGGGGAGTGGGCACAGATACGCAGTATTTT
NA	TRBJ2-2	15	TRBV6-2/TRBV6-3	NA	CASTWRDASTGELFF	TGTGCCAGCACCTGGAGGGACGCCAGCACCGGGGAGCTGTTTTTT
NA	TRBJ1-2	12	TRBV7-2	NA	CASSWGPGGYTF	TGTGCCAGCAGCTGGGGGCCGGGAGGCTACACCTTC
few	TRBJ2-7	13	TRBV20-1	NA	CSALLDSTYEQYF	TGCAGTGCTCTCCTGGACAGTACCTACGAGCAGTACTTC